This entry features one TCR beta chain sequence. Antigen specificity is unknown. The data are from a study of blood T cells in healthy people across ages. Study-wide results and limits: With donor CMV status unknown, expanded clonotype changes were possibly confounded. In these data, TCR beta diversity tracked strongly with naive T cell percentage.

The length of the CDR3 is 11 residues. The V gene's germline CDR1 is GTSNPN and CDR2 SVGIG (reference sequence). The V end was cut by 8 bases, the J end by 9 bases, with 14 bases between. Aged roughly 6 to 100, donors were systemically healthy Caucasians from Russia. Using a J-beta primer mix together with a sample-barcoded 5' primer, a second PCR was run for roughly 7 to 12 cycles. Template switching added a 12-random-nucleotide identifier to every cDNA molecule. Each CDR3 protein gets one entry after TCRdb re-called the 5' RACE reads with MiXCR. The sample comprises roughly 680,000 distinct CDR3 sequences, roughly 21% of which are singletons, and around 3.4% rests with the top ten.

The source of this sequence is a man aged 70-80 years in good health. This chain links TRBV30 with TRBJ2-1; tentatively, D is TRBD1 (5 bases). Sequencing input: blood. CDR3 coding DNA: TGTGCCCGTAATCAGGGTGGTGAGCAGTTCTTC. Its translation: CARNQGGEQFF.